This T cell receptor beta chain was sequenced during a study of shared clonotypes between healthy human individuals. Regarding the study as a whole: Estimated richness was generally greater in naive than memory subsets. Between a handful of donors, naive CD4 clonotypes were shared at a level of about 5%.

The naive CD8 population came from CD45RO-negative cells selected for CCR7, without terminally differentiated effector memory CD45RA+ cells. Free of recent acute infections or vaccinations, the donors were healthy HIV-negative adults. Trimming left V 4 bases short and J 3 bases short, with 15 bases between. The CDR3 spans 15 residues. Germline CDR1 and CDR2: SGHRS and YFSETQ. This table comes from immunoSEQ multiplex PCR, and its TCRdb copy is limited to in-frame clones, with some not included. Of about 590,000 clones in the sample, less than 97% are singletons; the top ten hold roughly 0.1%. A word on this clone: What it binds is not known.

This receptor was identified in a woman younger than 45 in good health. The genes are TRBV5-1 and TRBJ2-3; perhaps TRBD2 as D (6 bases). Sequenced sample: naive CD8+ T cells sorted from blood. The CDR3 here is CASSPTGETTDTQYF. The CDR3 bases are TGCGCCAGCAGCCCAACGGGAGAAACGACAGATACGCAGTATTTT.